The 20 T cell receptor beta chains in this list originate from one sample, sequenced in a study of blood T cell repertoires in COVID-19. The method was immunoSEQ multiplex PCR; TCRdb's version includes in-frame clones alone and lacks a portion of them. The sample lists about 260,000 clones; over 75% were seen once. Sequenced material: PBMCs or T cells enriched from blood (not recorded which). These receptors all stem from a woman aged 18 to 35 who had recovered from COVID-19.

This sequence joins TRBV21-1 and TRBJ1-1; the table names TRBD1, a call not compared with the DNA. TRBV21-1 is designated a pseudogene. This CDR3 has 16 residues. The CDR3 loop reads CASSPLDRGQGTEAFF. The CDR3 DNA reads as TGTGCCAGCAGCCCCCTCGACAGGGGGCAGGGCACTGAAGCTTTCTTT.

The J gene is TRBJ2-7, the V gene TRBV7-9, with 9 bases fitting TRBD1. Trimming took 4 bases from V and 7 from J; bases not matched to a gene: 5. Germline CDR1 is SEHNR and CDR2 is FQNEAQ (reference sequence). This CDR3 has 13 amino acids. CDR3 nucleotide sequence: TGTGCCAGCAGCTCCGGGACAGGGATTGAGCAGTACTTC. Its protein is CASSSGTGIEQYF.

The chain recombines TRBV21-1 with TRBJ2-1; the table's D call, TRBD2, has no DNA check behind it. TRBV21-1 is a pseudogene. The CDR3 consists of 19 residues. The CDR3 protein is CASSNWASGGGCSYNEQFF. The CDR3 DNA sequence: TGTGCCAGCAGCAATTGGGCTAGCGGGGGGGGATGCTCCTACAATGAGCAGTTCTTC.

The rearrangement links TRBV6-6 to TRBJ2-2, with D unresolved. Germline V gene lookup returns CDR1 MNHNY and CDR2 SVGAGI (reference sequence). Trimming took off 6 bases at V and 3 bases at J, with 14 bases between the two ends. This CDR3 contains 15 residues. The CDR3 nucleotides read TGTGCCAGCAGAGCTTCTTCGGTGTACACCGGGGAGCTGTTTTTT. It translates to CASRASSVYTGELFF.

The genes are TRBV5-4 and TRBJ2-1, with 12 bases matching TRBD2. This CDR3 region has 15 residues. CDR1 and CDR2 from the germline V gene are SGHNT and YYREEE (reference sequence). V gave up 0 bases and J gave up 6 bases; unmatched junction bases: 1. This CDR3 reads CASSLEGLAGNEQFF. The CDR3 coding sequence is TGTGCCAGCAGCTTGGAGGGACTAGCGGGCAATGAGCAGTTCTTC.

This clone has a single count. The chain employs TRBV7-9 and TRBJ1-1; D unresolved. V lost 4 bases to trimming and J lost 5 bases, with 14 bases between them. CDR3 length equals 14 residues. CDR1 and CDR2 from the germline V gene are SEHNR and FQNEAQ (reference sequence). CDR3 nucleotide sequence: TGTGCCAGCAGCTCCCAAAGAGATGATACTGAAGCTTTCTTT. It translates to CASSSQRDDTEAFF.

This chain uses TRBV15 with TRBJ1-6; the D is unclear. Between the trimmed V and J ends, which lost 3 bases and 12 bases, there was a span of 6 bases. Germline V gene sequence: CDR1 LNHNV, CDR2 YYDKDF (reference sequence). CDR3 size: 11 residues. The CDR3 DNA follows: TGTGCCACCAGCAGCGGTGGACCCCTCCACTTT. It codes for CATSSGGPLHF.

CDR3 sequence reads: CASSRSKMVGYTF. In nucleotides, the CDR3 is TGTGCCAGCAGTCGAAGCAAGATGGTGGGCTACACCTTC. V and J are TRBV6-5 and TRBJ1-2; unclear D gene. There are 13 residues in the CDR3. With 5 bases removed from V and 8 bases from J, the gap between germline ends came to 15 bases. Germline CDR1 MNHEY, CDR2 SVGAGI.

The chain links TRBV7-8 to TRBJ1-5; TRBD1 might be the D (6 bases). The germline CDR1 and CDR2 sequences are SGHVS and FQNEAQ. The CDR3 contains 13 residues. Trimming took off 0 bases at V and 7 bases at J, with 7 bases between the two ends. The CDR3, as DNA: TGTGCCAGCAGCTTAGCGGGGGCCCAGCCCCAGCATTTT. Translated: CASSLAGAQPQHF.

The chain uses TRBV4-1 and TRBJ2-2, with 10 bases aligning to TRBD1. With 3 bases clipped from V and 5 bases from J, the junction kept 6 bases outside the gene matches. Germline assignment: CDR1 MGHRA and CDR2 YSYEKL. The CDR3 consists of 16 residues. CDR3 DNA: TGCGCCAGCAGCCATATGCCGGGACAGGGGACCGGGGAGCTGTTTTTT. It yields the protein CASSHMPGQGTGELFF.

V and J are TRBV7-9 and TRBJ1-2, with 8 nucleotides matching TRBD1. The germline V gene has CDR1 SEHNR and CDR2 FQNEAQ (reference sequence). CDR3 size: 12 residues. V lost 1 base and J lost 13; bases outside the gene matches: 5. The chain's CDR3 is CASSLGDRGRTF. The CDR3 DNA reads as TGTGCCAGCAGCTTAGGAGACAGGGGACGCACCTTC.

V gene TRBV4-1 combines with J gene TRBJ2-1, with a tentative D call TRBD2 (7 bases). This CDR3 is 15 amino acids long. V was clipped by 1 base and J by 8 bases, with 15 bases between them. Germline assignment: CDR1 MGHRA and CDR2 YSYEKL. CDR3 residues: CASSQGWGGQDEQFF. CDR3 in DNA: TGCGCCAGCAGCCAAGGGTGGGGGGGCCAAGATGAGCAGTTCTTC.

As concerns this clone: Other nucleotide sequences in the sample specify the same CDR3. V is TRBV27 and J is TRBJ1-2, with TRBD1 identical over 7 bases. After removal of 3 bases from V and 4 bases from J, the junction contained 2 bases not matched to a gene. CDR1 MNHEY and CDR2 SMNVEV come from the germline V gene (reference sequence). The CDR3 length is 13 residues. The CDR3 loop is CASSLGQFYGYTF. The CDR3 nucleotides read TGTGCCAGCAGTTTGGGACAGTTCTATGGCTACACCTTC.

V is TRBV19 and J is TRBJ1-2; 8 positions match TRBD1. The germline gives CDR1 LNHDA, CDR2 SQIVND (reference sequence). CDR3 size: 14 residues. Trimming took 6 bases from V and 2 from J; bases not matched to a gene: 5. CDR3 protein: CASRDRGGNYGYTF. Here the CDR3 DNA reads TGTGCCAGTAGAGACAGGGGTGGGAACTATGGCTACACCTTC.

Concerning this clone itself: At the DNA level, this CDR3 is encoded by other sequences in the same sample as well. The rearrangement joins TRBV15 to TRBJ1-2; no reliable D call. Trimming shortened V by 5 bases and J by 3 bases, and 13 bases separated the two germline ends. The CDR3 is made up of 14 amino acids. CDR1 is LNHNV, CDR2 YYDKDF, per germline (reference sequence). The CDR3 is CATSPSGFDYGYTF. Here the CDR3 DNA reads TGTGCCACCAGCCCTTCAGGCTTCGACTATGGCTACACCTTC.

The genes are TRBV2 and TRBJ1-6; D unclear. The V gene lost 4 bases and the J gene lost 8 bases, with 9 bases spanning the gap. CDR1 SNHLY and CDR2 FYNNEI come from the germline V gene. The CDR3 has 13 residues. CDR3 amino acids: CASSVARDSPLHF. For the CDR3, the DNA is TGTGCCAGCAGTGTAGCTCGGGATTCACCCCTCCACTTT.

V gene TRBV7-6 combines with J gene TRBJ2-2; the match to TRBD2 covers 8 bases. Germline loops: CDR1 SGHVS, CDR2 FNYEAQ. Trimming at V came to 1 base and at J to 5 bases, leaving 9 bases not matched to a gene. This CDR3 is built from 17 residues. As DNA, the CDR3 is TGTGCCAGCAGCTTAGTAGCGAGTGGCGGGGGGACCGGGGAGCTGTTTTTT. It translates to CASSLVASGGGTGELFF.

The gene calls are TRBV5-1 and TRBJ2-5; 7 bases agree with TRBD2. Germline values: CDR1 SGHRS, CDR2 YFSETQ. The CDR3 is 15 residues long. Trimming cost V 6 bases and J 5 bases; bases outside gene matches: 13. This CDR3 is CASTIGFGGGETQYF. CDR3 nucleotides: TGCGCCAGCACCATTGGCTTTGGCGGGGGTGAGACCCAGTACTTC.

This sequence joins TRBV27 and TRBJ2-1, with 9 bases matching TRBD2. CDR1 and CDR2 from the germline V gene are MNHEY and SMNVEV (reference sequence). The V segment lost 1 base and the J segment 7 bases; nucleotides outside the gene matches: 8. CDR3 length equals 16 residues. The CDR3 protein is CASSLLWRGGRNEQFF. The CDR3 nucleotides are TGTGCCAGCAGTTTATTGTGGCGGGGGGGCCGGAATGAGCAGTTCTTC.

The CDR3 protein is CASSSTGDYGYTF. CDR3 DNA sequence: TGTGCCAGTTCCTCGACAGGTGACTATGGCTACACCTTC. This sequence joins TRBV6-5 and TRBJ1-2, with D possibly matching TRBD1 (6 bases). Per germline, CDR1 MNHEY and CDR2 SVGAGI. With 9 bases removed from V and 3 bases from J, the gap between germline ends came to 14 bases. The CDR3 has 13 residues.